The 32 T cell receptor beta chains reported below all come from one sample, sequenced in a study of blood T cell repertoires in COVID-19. The repertoire was sequenced with immunoSEQ multiplex PCR; TCRdb's copy has only in-frame clones and lacks some. Of roughly 500,000 clones listed, 80% to 90% are singletons. The sequenced sample was peripheral blood. These receptor sequences come from a man between 18 and 35 years old with COVID-19, enrolled during active disease.

The rearrangement links TRBV6-1 to TRBJ1-3, with D hard to call. Germline V gene lookup returns CDR1 MNHNS and CDR2 SASEGT. V lost 2 bases and J 4 bases, leaving 6 bases between the germline ends. The CDR3 extends over 13 amino acids. The chain's CDR3 is CASSESQGNTIYF. The CDR3 DNA reads as TGTGCCAGCAGTGAATCTCAGGGAAACACCATATATTTT.

This rearrangement joins TRBV4-1 to TRBJ2-1; 11 bases fit TRBD2. The germline V gene has CDR1 MGHRA and CDR2 YSYEKL. The ends lost 4 bases at V and 7 bases at J; junction bases unmatched: 6. The CDR3 contains 15 residues. As DNA, the CDR3 is TGCGCCAGCAGCCCTCTAGCGGGGGGTAGGAATGAGCAGTTCTTC. It specifies CASSPLAGGRNEQFF.

The V and J genes are TRBV18 and TRBJ2-3; 9 bases line up with TRBD2. CDR3 length: 18 amino acids. V trimming: 1 base; J trimming: 4 bases; junction bases outside the gene matches: 12. The germline gives CDR1 KGHSH, CDR2 LQKENI. CDR3 amino acids: CASSPRLAGLAVADTQYF. As DNA, the CDR3 is TGTGCCAGCTCACCACGTTTGGCGGGACTAGCTGTCGCAGATACGCAGTATTTT.

The V gene is TRBV5-1, the J gene TRBJ2-5; TRBD1 agrees at 8 bases. Looked up from germline, CDR1 is SGHRS and CDR2 is YFSETQ. This CDR3 spans 15 amino acids. V was pared by 0 bases and J by 4 bases, with 5 bases of the junction left unmatched. The CDR3 DNA is TGCGCCAGCAGCTTGGAGGCAGGGGGCCTAGAGACCCAGTACTTC. Translation: CASSLEAGGLETQYF. Filled out from reference TRBV5-1 and TRBJ2-5, the complete variable domain reads KAGVTQTPRYLIKTRGQQVTLSCSPISGHRSVSWYQQTPGQGLQFLFEYFSETQRNKGNFPGRFSGRQFSNSRSEMNVSTLELGDSALYLCASSLEAGGLETQYFGPGTRLLVL.

The chain is built from TRBV7-6 and TRBJ2-2, with TRBD2 identical over 7 bases. With 5 bases clipped from V and 1 base from J, the junction kept 7 bases outside the gene matches. The CDR3 consists of 16 residues. Per the germline V gene, CDR1 is SGHVS and CDR2 is FNYEAQ. The CDR3 nucleotides are TGTGCCAGCAGCCCGTACTCGGGGGGGAACACCGGGGAGCTGTTTTTT. Protein product: CASSPYSGGNTGELFF.

The rearrangement links TRBV6-1 to TRBJ1-1, with a tentative D call TRBD1 (5 bases). Germline loops: CDR1 MNHNS, CDR2 SASEGT. Between the trimmed V and J ends, which lost 3 bases and 5 bases, there was a span of 10 bases. The CDR3 consists of 13 residues. CDR3 bases: TGTGCCAGCAGTGACAGGGAAGGGACTGAAGCTTTCTTT. It encodes CASSDREGTEAFF.

The genes are TRBV28 and TRBJ1-1; D remains ambiguous. Per germline, CDR1 MDHEN and CDR2 SYDVKM. The V end was cut by 5 bases, the J end by 8 bases, with 9 bases between. This CDR3 is 11 amino acids long. CDR3 region: CASSKTPEAFF. The CDR3 region has the DNA TGTGCCAGCAGTAAAACACCGGAAGCTTTCTTT.

This rearrangement joins TRBV5-1 to TRBJ2-6; D unresolved. Trimming removed 7 bases at V and 2 bases at J, with 10 bases between. This CDR3 contains 14 residues. Germline lookup yields CDR1 SGHRS and CDR2 YFSETQ. DNA for the CDR3: TGCGCCAGCGGGCAGACCCCTGGGGCCAACGTCCTGACTTTC. Translation gives CASGQTPGANVLTF.

The V gene is TRBV7-8, the J gene TRBJ2-7, with 8 positions matching TRBD2. CDR3 length: 18 amino acids. Germline CDR1 reads SGHVS; CDR2 reads FQNEAQ. The trim removed 0 bases at V and 1 base at J, leaving 11 bases unmatched. The CDR3, as DNA: TGTGCCAGCAGCTTAGCGGTTAGCGGGACATCGCGTTCCTACGAGCAGTACTTC. It codes for CASSLAVSGTSRSYEQYF. Drawing the rest from reference TRBV7-8 and TRBJ2-7, the complete variable domain is GAGVSQSPRYKVAKRGQDVALRCDPISGHVSLFWYQQALGQGPEFLTYFQNEAQLDKSGLPSDRFFAERPEGSVSTLKIQRTQQEDSAVYLCASSLAVSGTSRSYEQYFGPGTRLTVT.

The rearrangement uses TRBV5-1 and TRBJ2-7, with 8 bases identical to TRBD1. The CDR3 is 16 residues long. From germline, CDR1 is SGHRS and CDR2 YFSETQ. V lost 1 base to trimming and J lost 0 bases; unmatched junction nucleotides: 6. This CDR3 is CASSLQGARSSYEQYF. The CDR3, as DNA: TGCGCCAGCAGCTTGCAGGGGGCTAGGAGCTCCTACGAGCAGTACTTC. Complete variable domain (other parts from reference TRBV5-1 and TRBJ2-7): KAGVTQTPRYLIKTRGQQVTLSCSPISGHRSVSWYQQTPGQGLQFLFEYFSETQRNKGNFPGRFSGRQFSNSRSEMNVSTLELGDSALYLCASSLQGARSSYEQYFGPGTRLTVT.

The chain joins TRBV7-8 to TRBJ2-1; possible D gene TRBD1, 6 bases. The CDR3 length is 14 residues. Germline loops: CDR1 SGHVS, CDR2 FQNEAQ. V gave up 2 bases and J gave up 10 bases, with 15 bases separating them. In nucleotides, the CDR3 is TGTGCCAGCAGCTTATACATATCGGACAGCGAGCAGTTCTTC. It yields the protein CASSLYISDSEQFF.

This sequence joins TRBV5-6 and TRBJ1-2; maybe TRBD1 (5 bases). Trimming stripped 0 bases from V and 13 bases from J, with 16 bases between. This CDR3 spans 13 amino acids. CDR1 and CDR2 (germline): SGHDT, YYEEEE. As DNA, the CDR3 is TGTGCCAGCAGCTTGGGGCAGGGTGGTTTGTTCACCTTC. Residues: CASSLGQGGLFTF.

This chain uses TRBV25-1 with TRBJ1-4; D not certain. Germline V lookup: CDR1 MGHDK, CDR2 SYGVNS. V was clipped by 3 bases and J by 8 bases, with 10 bases between them. The CDR3 spans 13 residues. In DNA, the CDR3 is TGTGCCAGCAGTGACTATGGGAGAGAAAAACTGTTTTTT. Amino acids: CASSDYGREKLFF.

The J gene is TRBJ2-1, the V gene TRBV19; 7 nucleotides match TRBD2. With V trimmed by 9 bases and J by 6 bases, 11 bases remained unmatched. Germline-derived CDR1 and CDR2 are LNHDA and SQIVND (reference sequence). CDR3 length: 14 residues. CDR3 bases: TGTGCCAGCGGCGGGGGAACGATGGGCAATGAGCAGTTCTTC. This encodes CASGGGTMGNEQFF.

This chain connects TRBV6-1 to TRBJ2-5; D call uncertain. The CDR3 has 14 amino acids. The ends were cut back, 3 bases at V and 5 bases at J, with 13 bases in the middle. Per germline, CDR1 MNHNS and CDR2 SASEGT. This CDR3 is CASSDTTTVETQYF. As DNA, the CDR3 is TGTGCCAGCAGTGACACCACTACGGTCGAGACCCAGTACTTC.

V usage is TRBV5-8 and J usage is TRBJ2-7; D not resolved. Trimming left V 7 bases short and J 3 bases short, with 11 bases between. CDR1 and CDR2 (germline): SGHTS, YDEGEE. The CDR3 is 12 amino acids. CDR3 in DNA: TGTGCCAGCGGGCCCCCCCTCTACGAGCAGTACTTC. It is translated as CASGPPLYEQYF.

This clone was seen a single time. The same CDR3 arises from other DNA sequences in this sample as well. The V and J genes are TRBV18 and TRBJ2-3; 7 bases fit TRBD2. This CDR3 has 16 residues. Germline-derived CDR1 and CDR2 are KGHSH and LQKENI. Trimming cost V 0 bases and J 1 base; bases outside gene matches: 4. This CDR3 reads CASSPPGLAGTDTQYF. The DNA of the CDR3 is TGTGCCAGCTCACCACCGGGTCTAGCGGGCACAGATACGCAGTATTTT.

The rearrangement joins TRBV11-2 to TRBJ2-2, with 8 bases fitting TRBD2. With 5 bases clipped from V and 6 bases from J, the junction kept 8 bases outside the gene matches. Germline values: CDR1 SGHAT, CDR2 FQNNGV. This CDR3 region has 15 residues. For the CDR3, the DNA is TGTGCCAGCAGCCATAGCGGGGTTTGGGCCGGGGAGCTGTTTTTT. This encodes CASSHSGVWAGELFF.

This clone occurred once. The chain couples TRBV2 to TRBJ2-3, with D possibly matching TRBD1 (6 bases). The CDR3 is 15 residues long. The ends were cut back, 6 bases at V and 0 bases at J, with 13 bases in the middle. CDR1 and CDR2 (germline): SNHLY, FYNNEI. CDR3 sequence reads: CASRGTRPSTDTQYF. The CDR3 DNA is TGTGCCAGCAGGGGGACAAGGCCCAGCACAGATACGCAGTATTTT.

This chain links TRBV30 with TRBJ2-7; TRBD1 is a possible D gene (5 bases). Per germline, CDR1 GTSNPN and CDR2 SVGIG (reference sequence). The CDR3 is 15 amino acids. Trimming removed 0 bases from V and 5 bases from J, with 17 bases in between. In DNA form, the CDR3 reads TGTGCCTGGAGTGTACGGTGGCAGGGTATCGACGAGCAGTACTTC. Translated, it gives CAWSVRWQGIDEQYF.

V usage is TRBV5-4 and J usage is TRBJ1-1; 7 bases align to TRBD1. The CDR3 is 15 residues long. Germline-derived CDR1 and CDR2 are SGHNT and YYREEE (reference sequence). With V trimmed by 4 bases and J by 2 bases, 8 bases remained unmatched. CDR3 residues: CASSANRGPNTEAFF. CDR3 bases: TGTGCCAGCAGCGCAAACAGGGGCCCTAACACTGAAGCTTTCTTT.

The chain couples TRBV24-1 to TRBJ1-5; 7 nucleotides line up with TRBD1. CDR1 is KGHDR and CDR2 is SFDVKD in the germline V gene. Germline trimming cut 3 bases from V and 2 bases from J; bases unmatched to any gene: 9. CDR3 length: 17 amino acids. This chain's CDR3 is CATSDARQGGCNQPQHF. CDR3 nucleotides: TGTGCCACCAGTGATGCTAGACAGGGTGGTTGCAATCAGCCCCAGCATTTT.

This clone came up once. This sequence joins TRBV3-1 (or the pseudogene TRBV3-2) and TRBJ2-7; D possibly corresponds to TRBD2 (6 bases). The CDR3 has 13 residues. The germline V gene has CDR1 LGHDT and CDR2 YNNKEL (reference sequence). Trimming left V 5 bases short and J 3 bases short, with 11 bases between. The CDR3 region has the DNA TGTGCCAGCAGCACCCGGGACTTCTACGAGCAGTACTTC. This translates into CASSTRDFYEQYF.

The V gene is TRBV11-2, the J gene TRBJ1-1; D possibly corresponds to TRBD1 (5 bases). Trimming cost V 7 bases and J 1 base, with 16 bases left between them. Per the germline V gene, CDR1 is SGHAT and CDR2 is FQNNGV. This CDR3 region has 15 residues. CDR3 sequence reads: CASTPGGLRNTEAFF. The DNA for the CDR3 is TGTGCCAGCACCCCGGGGGGATTGCGGAACACTGAAGCTTTCTTT.

V usage is TRBV12-3 or TRBV12-4 and J usage is TRBJ2-3; 8 nucleotides agree with TRBD2. V gave up 3 bases and J gave up 10 bases; unmatched junction bases: 3. This CDR3 comprises 12 residues. The CDR3 nucleotides are TGTGCCAGCAGTTTGGGGACTAGTGCGCAGTATTTT. This sequence encodes CASSLGTSAQYF.

This sequence joins TRBV19 and TRBJ1-2; possibly TRBD1 for D (6 bases). CDR3 length: 15 amino acids. CDR1 LNHDA and CDR2 SQIVND come from the germline V gene (reference sequence). The V end lost 3 bases, the J end lost 1 base, and 12 bases lay between the germline ends. The CDR3 reads CASSIPRGVNYGYTF. The CDR3 DNA sequence: TGTGCCAGTAGTATCCCCAGGGGCGTTAACTATGGCTACACCTTC. The variable domain in full, completed from reference TRBV19 and TRBJ1-2, reads DGGITQSPKYLFRKEGQNVTLSCEQNLNHDAMYWYRQDPGQGLRLIYYSQIVNDFQKGDIAEGYSVSREKKESFPLTVTSAQKNPTAFYLCASSIPRGVNYGYTFGSGTRLTVV.

The chain links TRBV12-3 or TRBV12-4 to TRBJ1-2; TRBD1 might be the D (6 bases). The CDR3 is made up of 13 amino acids. Trimming stripped 3 bases from V and 4 bases from J, with 9 bases between. This CDR3 reads CASSFARGYGYTF. The CDR3 DNA sequence: TGTGCCAGCAGTTTCGCCAGGGGCTATGGCTACACCTTC.

The chain couples TRBV7-9 to TRBJ2-7; 11 nucleotides match TRBD2. This CDR3 region has 14 residues. The trim removed 5 bases at V and 4 bases at J, leaving 4 bases unmatched. Germline V gives CDR1 SEHNR, CDR2 FQNEAQ (reference sequence). The CDR3 sequence is CASSAGLAAYEQYF. Written as DNA, the CDR3 is TGTGCCAGCAGCGCGGGACTAGCGGCTTACGAGCAGTACTTC.

This clone appeared once. The rearrangement uses TRBV6-4 and TRBJ1-4; D not resolved. Germline CDR1 reads MRHNA; CDR2 reads SNTAGT. Trimming removed 2 bases from V and 2 bases from J, with 15 bases in between. The CDR3 is 17 amino acids. CDR3 sequence: CASSDQDREPTNEKLFF. The CDR3 DNA sequence: TGTGCCAGCAGTGACCAGGACCGGGAGCCCACTAATGAAAAACTGTTTTTT.

This clone was seen a handful of times. The V and J genes are TRBV19 and TRBJ1-3; possibly TRBD1 for D (6 bases). V was shortened by 2 bases and J by 5 bases, with 16 bases between the two germline ends. The CDR3 has 16 amino acids. Germline loops: CDR1 LNHDA, CDR2 SQIVND (reference sequence). The CDR3 is CASSITATGQRNTIYF. Here the CDR3 DNA reads TGTGCCAGTAGTATAACAGCGACAGGACAAAGAAACACCATATATTTT.

The chain recombines TRBV7-3 with TRBJ2-1; tentative D call: TRBD1 (5 bases). The germline gives CDR1 SGHTA, CDR2 FQGTGA. Trimming pared 2 bases from V and 1 base from J, leaving 15 bases between. The CDR3 sequence is 17 residues long. In DNA, the CDR3 is TGTGCCAGCAGCTTAGGTAGGGGCACTACTTCCTACAATGAGCAGTTCTTC. Amino acid sequence: CASSLGRGTTSYNEQFF.

The rearrangement joins TRBV5-1 to TRBJ2-7, with 9 bases lining up with TRBD1. V dropped 5 bases and J dropped 2; count of bases not matched to a gene: 2. This CDR3 region has 13 residues. Germline V gives CDR1 SGHRS, CDR2 YFSETQ. CDR3 in amino acids: CASRWTGAYEQYF. The CDR3 DNA reads TGCGCCAGCAGATGGACAGGGGCCTACGAGCAGTACTTC.